A single sample is the source of the 14 T cell receptor beta chains below, sequenced in a study of cytomegalovirus exposure and HLA in healthy donors. Primers for the PCR totalled 60 Vbeta and 13 Jbeta. The repertoire was sequenced with immunoSEQ multiplex PCR; TCRdb's copy has only in-frame clones and lacks some. Here the sample table reports about 170,000 clones. The sample comprised PBMCs. The receptors originated from a woman aged 60-75 years in good health and CMV-seronegative.

V and J are TRBV7-8 and TRBJ2-7; 7 nucleotides agree with TRBD1. Trimming at V came to 4 bases and at J to 4 bases, leaving 10 bases not matched to a gene. The CDR3 covers 15 residues. Germline V gene lookup returns CDR1 SGHVS and CDR2 FQNEAQ. CDR3 in DNA: TGTGCCAGCAGCTCGCTACAGGGGAATAGATACGAGCAGTACTTC. This codes for CASSSLQGNRYEQYF.

This rearrangement joins TRBV7-9 to TRBJ2-2, with 11 bases matching TRBD2. The CDR3 covers 15 residues. V gave up 7 bases and J gave up 6 bases; unmatched junction bases: 7. Germline assignment: CDR1 SEHNR and CDR2 FQNEAQ (reference sequence). The CDR3 is CASIPTSGDAGELFF. The CDR3 coding sequence is TGTGCCAGCATCCCGACTAGCGGGGATGCCGGGGAGCTGTTTTTT.

This rearrangement joins TRBV5-1 to TRBJ1-2; 9 bases map to TRBD1. The CDR3 length is 14 residues. In germline, CDR1 is SGHRS, CDR2 YFSETQ. The trim removed 7 bases at V and 7 bases at J, leaving 11 bases unmatched. Here the CDR3 reads CASAPWTGESGYTF. CDR3 nucleotides: TGCGCCAGCGCTCCATGGACAGGGGAGTCTGGCTACACCTTC.

The chain carries TRBV5-1 and TRBJ2-7; D is uncertain. Germline values: CDR1 SGHRS, CDR2 YFSETQ. CDR3 length: 14 residues. V was trimmed by 5 bases and J by 0 bases, leaving 12 bases between them. The chain's CDR3 is CASRRTTDSYEQYF. The DNA for the CDR3 is TGCGCCAGCAGGCGAACTACCGACTCCTACGAGCAGTACTTC.

V usage is TRBV27 and J usage is TRBJ2-3; 8 bases map to TRBD2. The CDR3 has 16 residues. Germline V gene lookup returns CDR1 MNHEY and CDR2 SMNVEV (reference sequence). Trimming at V came to 3 bases and at J to 0 bases, leaving 5 bases not matched to a gene. CDR3 DNA sequence: TGTGCCAGCAGTTTCGCTAGCGGGCTTAGCACAGATACGCAGTATTTT. This gives the protein CASSFASGLSTDTQYF.

The chain couples TRBV5-1 to TRBJ2-1; 11 bases agree with TRBD2. V trimming: 4 bases; J trimming: 7 bases; junction bases outside the gene matches: 4. Germline CDR1 SGHRS, CDR2 YFSETQ. The CDR3 length is 14 residues. CDR3 DNA sequence: TGCGCCAGCAGCACCGGGACTAGCGGTAATGAGCAGTTCTTC. This encodes CASSTGTSGNEQFF.

The CDR3 loop reads CASSLASPTNADQPQHF. CDR3 nucleotides: TGTGCCAGCAGCTTAGCGTCTCCCACCAACGCGGATCAGCCCCAGCATTTT. V gene TRBV7-9 combines with J gene TRBJ1-5, with D hard to call. Germline CDR1 SEHNR, CDR2 FQNEAQ (reference sequence). Deletions cut 0 bases from V and 5 bases from J, with 17 bases between. This CDR3 is 17 amino acids long. The variable domain in full, with the rest retrieved from reference TRBV7-9 and TRBJ1-5, is DTGVSQNPRHKITKRGQNVTFRCDPISEHNRLYWYRQTLGQGPEFLTYFQNEAQLEKSRLLSDRFSAERPKGSFSTLEIQRTEQGDSAMYLCASSLASPTNADQPQHFGDGTRLSIL.

This rearrangement joins TRBV18 to TRBJ1-1; no reliable D call. This CDR3 comprises 17 residues. Trimming pared 6 bases from V and 1 base from J, leaving 21 bases between. CDR1 KGHSH and CDR2 LQKENI come from the germline V gene. CDR3 bases: TGTGCCAGCTCCTCTTCGATTTGGGAGTATGAGAACACTGAAGCTTTCTTT. Amino acids: CASSSSIWEYENTEAFF.

V is TRBV27 and J is TRBJ1-4, with D unclear. The V end lost 1 base, the J end lost 0 bases, and 6 bases lay between the germline ends. The CDR3 loop spans 15 amino acids. Germline V CDR1 and CDR2: MNHEY, SMNVEV (reference sequence). CDR3 loop: CASSLLSATNEKLFF. CDR3 nucleotide sequence: TGTGCCAGCAGTTTATTGTCAGCAACTAATGAAAAACTGTTTTTT.

The chain combines TRBV6-4 with TRBJ1-1; 10 bases are a match to TRBD1. The CDR3 sequence is 15 residues long. CDR1 is MRHNA and CDR2 is SNTAGT in the germline V gene. V lost 3 bases, J lost 5 bases, and 6 bases stayed unmatched. This CDR3 reads CASSEGTGVRTEAFF. In DNA, the CDR3 is TGTGCCAGCAGTGAGGGGACAGGGGTTAGGACTGAAGCTTTCTTT.

The chain recombines TRBV5-6 with TRBJ1-1; perhaps TRBD1 as D (6 bases). CDR1 is SGHDT and CDR2 is YYEEEE in the germline V gene. The V and J ends lost 2 bases and 7 bases respectively, with 9 bases between them. This CDR3 region has 12 residues. The chain's CDR3 is CASSFTGSEAFF. The CDR3 nucleotides are TGTGCCAGCAGCTTTACAGGGAGTGAAGCTTTCTTT.

V and J are TRBV9 and TRBJ2-2; D is possibly TRBD1 (5 bases). The CDR3 length is 13 residues. Germline CDR1 and CDR2: SGDLS and YYNGEE. V was clipped by 2 bases and J by 5 bases, with 7 bases between them. CDR3 bases: TGTGCCAGCAGCGTCTACAGGACCGGGGAGCTGTTTTTT. Translated, it gives CASSVYRTGELFF. Together with reference TRBV9 and TRBJ2-2, the CDR3 gives the full variable domain: DSGVTQTPKHLITATGQRVTLRCSPRSGDLSVYWYQQSLDQGLQFLIQYYNGEERAKGNILERFSAQQFPDLHSELNLSSLELGDSALYFCASSVYRTGELFFGEGSRLTVL.

The gene calls are TRBV2 and TRBJ2-3; D possibly corresponds to TRBD1 (6 bases). CDR1 SNHLY and CDR2 FYNNEI come from the germline V gene. With 6 bases removed from V and 6 bases from J, the gap between germline ends came to 28 bases. The CDR3 loop spans 18 amino acids. Here the CDR3 reads CASRGVVVGARRRDTQYF. DNA of the CDR3: TGTGCCAGCAGAGGGGTAGTGGTGGGGGCACGGAGGCGGGATACGCAGTATTTT.

The J gene is TRBJ2-5, the V gene TRBV7-2; 13 bases line up with TRBD2. The ends lost 5 bases at V and 5 bases at J; junction bases unmatched: 5. CDR3 size: 15 residues. Germline V gene sequence: CDR1 SGHTA, CDR2 FQGNSA. The CDR3 loop reads CASSPTSGGWETQYF. The CDR3 region has the DNA TGTGCCAGCAGCCCGACTAGCGGGGGGTGGGAGACCCAGTACTTC.